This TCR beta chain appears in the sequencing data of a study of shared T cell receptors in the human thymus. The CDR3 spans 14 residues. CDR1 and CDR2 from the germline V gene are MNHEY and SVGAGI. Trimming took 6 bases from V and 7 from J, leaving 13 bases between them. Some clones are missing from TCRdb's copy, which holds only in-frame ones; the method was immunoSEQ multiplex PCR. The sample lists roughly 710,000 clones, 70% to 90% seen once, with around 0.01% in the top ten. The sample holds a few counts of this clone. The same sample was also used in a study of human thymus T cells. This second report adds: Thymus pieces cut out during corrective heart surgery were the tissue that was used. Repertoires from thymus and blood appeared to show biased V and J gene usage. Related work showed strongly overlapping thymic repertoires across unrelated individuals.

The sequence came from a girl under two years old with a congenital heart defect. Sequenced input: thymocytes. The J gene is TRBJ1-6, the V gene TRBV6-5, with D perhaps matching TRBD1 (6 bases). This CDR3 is CASSDRTPNSPLHF. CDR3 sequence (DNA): TGTGCCAGCAGCGACAGGACGCCGAATTCACCCCTCCACTTT.